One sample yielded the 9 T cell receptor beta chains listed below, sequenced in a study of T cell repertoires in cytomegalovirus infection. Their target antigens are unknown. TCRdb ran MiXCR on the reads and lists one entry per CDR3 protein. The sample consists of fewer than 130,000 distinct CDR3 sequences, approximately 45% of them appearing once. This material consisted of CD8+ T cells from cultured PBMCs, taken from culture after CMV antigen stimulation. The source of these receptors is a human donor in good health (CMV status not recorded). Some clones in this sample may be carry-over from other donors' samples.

The CDR3 reads CASSYRLAVETQYF. CDR3 DNA sequence: TGTGCCAGCAGCTACAGACTAGCTGTAGAGACCCAGTACTTC. V is TRBV7-2 and J is TRBJ2-5; 7 bases line up with TRBD2. Germline loops: CDR1 SGHTA, CDR2 FQGNSA. CDR3 size: 14 residues. Trimming cost V 4 bases and J 4 bases; bases outside gene matches: 6. Full variable domain (remainder filled in from reference TRBV7-2 and TRBJ2-5): GAGVSQSPSNKVTEKGKDVELRCDPISGHTALYWYRQSLGQGLEFLIYFQGNSAPDKSGLPSDRFSAERTGGSVSTLTIQRTQQEDSAVYLCASSYRLAVETQYFGPGTRLLVL.

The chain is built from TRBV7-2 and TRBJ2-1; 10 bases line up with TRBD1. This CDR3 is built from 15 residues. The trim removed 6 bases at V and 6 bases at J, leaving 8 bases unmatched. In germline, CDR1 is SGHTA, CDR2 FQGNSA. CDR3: CASSQRDRGVNEQFF. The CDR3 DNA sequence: TGTGCCAGCAGTCAACGGGACAGGGGCGTCAATGAGCAGTTCTTC.

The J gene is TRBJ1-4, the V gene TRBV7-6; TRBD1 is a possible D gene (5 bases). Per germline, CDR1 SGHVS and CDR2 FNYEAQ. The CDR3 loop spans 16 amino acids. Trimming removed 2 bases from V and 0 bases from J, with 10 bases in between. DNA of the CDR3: TGTGCCAGCAGCTTACTGCAGGGCTCAACTAATGAAAAACTGTTTTTT. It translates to CASSLLQGSTNEKLFF.

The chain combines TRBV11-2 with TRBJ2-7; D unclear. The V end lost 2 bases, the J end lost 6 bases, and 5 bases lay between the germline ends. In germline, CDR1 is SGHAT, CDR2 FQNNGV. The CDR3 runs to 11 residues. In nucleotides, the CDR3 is TGTGCCAGCAGCTTAATGGCCGAGCAGTACTTC. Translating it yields CASSLMAEQYF.

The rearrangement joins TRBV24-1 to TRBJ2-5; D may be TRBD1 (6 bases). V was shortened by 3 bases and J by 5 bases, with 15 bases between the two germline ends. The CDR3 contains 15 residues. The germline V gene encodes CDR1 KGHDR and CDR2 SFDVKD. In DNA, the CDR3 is TGTGCCACCAGTGATGTAACACAGGGTACGGAGACCCAGTACTTC. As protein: CATSDVTQGTETQYF.

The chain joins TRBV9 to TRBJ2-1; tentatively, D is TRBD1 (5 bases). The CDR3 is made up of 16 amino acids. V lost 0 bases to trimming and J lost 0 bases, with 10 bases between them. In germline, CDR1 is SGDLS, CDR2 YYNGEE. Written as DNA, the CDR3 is TGTGCCAGCAGCGTAGGACAGCAGATCTCCTACAATGAGCAGTTCTTC. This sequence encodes CASSVGQQISYNEQFF.

The CDR3 bases are TGTGCCAGCAGTATATCATCGGGTTACTCCTACGAGCAGTACTTC. It specifies CASSISSGYSYEQYF. This chain connects TRBV7-9 to TRBJ2-7, with unresolved D. The CDR3 runs to 15 residues. V was trimmed by 6 bases and J by 0 bases, leaving 15 bases between them. The V gene's germline CDR1 is SEHNR and CDR2 FQNEAQ (reference sequence).

The CDR3 loop is CSARTQGAGTEAFF. CDR3 DNA: TGCAGCGCCCGAACACAGGGGGCTGGGACTGAAGCTTTCTTT. The chain is built from TRBV29-1 and TRBJ1-1, with TRBD1 identical over 9 bases. The germline gives CDR1 SQVTM, CDR2 ANQGSEA. J lost 5 bases, V lost 7 bases, and 11 bases had no gene match. The CDR3 covers 14 residues.

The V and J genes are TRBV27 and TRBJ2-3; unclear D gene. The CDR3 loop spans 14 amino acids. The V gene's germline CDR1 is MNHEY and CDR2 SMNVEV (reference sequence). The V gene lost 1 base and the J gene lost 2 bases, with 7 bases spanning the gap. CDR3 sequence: CASSLWPTTDTQYF. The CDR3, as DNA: TGTGCCAGCAGTTTATGGCCTACCACAGATACGCAGTATTTT.